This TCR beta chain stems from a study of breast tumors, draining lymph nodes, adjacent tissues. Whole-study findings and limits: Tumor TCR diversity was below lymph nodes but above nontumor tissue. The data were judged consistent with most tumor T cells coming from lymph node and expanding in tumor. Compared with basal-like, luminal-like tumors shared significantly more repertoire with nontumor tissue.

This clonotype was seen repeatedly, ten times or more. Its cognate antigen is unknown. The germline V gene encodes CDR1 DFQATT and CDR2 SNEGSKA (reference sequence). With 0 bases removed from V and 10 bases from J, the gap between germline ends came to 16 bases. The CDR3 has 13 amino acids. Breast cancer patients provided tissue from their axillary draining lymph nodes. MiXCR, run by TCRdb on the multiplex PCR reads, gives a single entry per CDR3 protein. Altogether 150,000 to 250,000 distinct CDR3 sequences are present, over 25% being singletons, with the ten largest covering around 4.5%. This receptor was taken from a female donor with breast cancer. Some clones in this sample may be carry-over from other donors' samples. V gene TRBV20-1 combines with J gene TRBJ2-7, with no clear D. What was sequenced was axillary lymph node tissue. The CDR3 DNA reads TGCAGTGCTAGAGAGGGTAAGGCCAGCAATCAGTACTTC. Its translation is CSAREGKASNQYF.